This T cell receptor (beta chain) was sequenced for a study of blood T cell repertoires in COVID-19. At the level of the study: The United States, Italy and Spain were the sources of the acute and convalescent COVID-19 samples. In each case, the material was cDNA or gDNA derived from T cells, B-cell-depleted T cells, or PBMCs.

As originally analysed: The authors estimated nucleated cell counts from reference gene primer amplification. Repertoires were generated with immunoSEQ multiplex PCR, while TCRdb's copy carries only in-frame clones and drops some. V, J and clone size are taken as reported in that table, and D and trimming were inferred from the DNA itself. The sample records around 50,000 clones, around 91% being singletons. Trimming removed 7 bases from V and 0 bases from J; junction bases left unmatched: 2. The germline CDR1 and CDR2 sequences are MNHEY and SVGAGI. This CDR3 contains 14 residues. V gene TRBV6-5 combines with J gene TRBJ2-1; 8 bases line up with TRBD2. This clonotype was obtained from a human donor in a cohort sampled during active COVID-19. The sequenced material came from peripheral blood. In nucleotides, the CDR3 is TGTGCCAGCACGGGAGGGAACTCCTACAATGAGCAGTTCTTC. This encodes CASTGGNSYNEQFF.